One TCR beta chain is described in this entry. The antigen remains unidentified. The entry originates in a study of T cells in Graves' hyperthyroidism and ophthalmopathy. Across the study: It was at initial diagnosis, before any treatment, that peripheral blood was collected.

The study enrolled patients aged 18 to 65 with newly diagnosed hyperthyroidism of under 2 months' duration. Patients with uncontrolled infections, other autoimmune diseases, pregnancy or lactation were excluded. There were TCR beta CDR3 regions amplified from RNA transcripts. First-round RT-PCR with HTBI primers amplified the TCR CDR3 region. TCRdb re-derived calls from the multiplex PCR reads in MiXCR, one entry per CDR3 protein. The sample lists 150,000 to 200,000 distinct CDR3 sequences, over 8% occurring once. Trimming took off 0 bases at V and 8 bases at J, with 13 bases between the two ends. The CDR3 is 15 amino acids. The germline V gene encodes CDR1 LGHNA and CDR2 YNFKEQ. Findings and caveats of the study: Before onset, by a median of approximately 5.9 months, the model predicted ophthalmopathy.

Sequencing used blood. This TCR came from a woman aged 18-29 years with Graves' hyperthyroidism that later progressed to Graves' ophthalmopathy. J is TRBJ1-4 and V is TRBV4-2; a weak D match, TRBD1 (6 bases). The DNA for the CDR3 is TGTGCCAGCAGCCAAGAACCGGGGGCTGGCGAAAAACTGTTTTTT. Residues: CASSQEPGAGEKLFF.